Described below is a single T cell receptor (beta chain) sequence and its context. This clone has only one observation. Its antigen is currently not known. No base quality information exists; no much larger clone differs at one position. The entry originates in a study of blood T cell repertoires in COVID-19 (dated by TCRdb to the early 2020s). For the study in its entirety: Samples covering the acute and convalescent phases of COVID-19 were provided by collaborators in the United States, Italy and Spain. Subjects who had been exposed to COVID-19, were actively infected with it, or had recovered from it provided the deeply sampled blood TCRbeta repertoires that made up the dataset. The prospective study material was composed of cDNA or gDNA derived from T cells, B-cell-depleted T cells, or PBMCs. A de-identified subject ID, COVID-19 status, age in years and sex were almost always included in the sample metadata. Where available, HLA class I and class II types were taken from metadata supplied by the sample provider and were not determined by assay-based typing. The repertoires were released in a freely available public database meant as a resource for research on the immune response to SARS-CoV-2. The samples were drawn from the first 160 participants of the ongoing ImmuneRACE study and from 1,254 subjects provided by 6 global collaborators. The investigation overall reported the following: The amount of clinical and demographic metadata varied by source and participant and was provided uncurated.

The CDR3 sequence holds 15 residues, the cysteine and phenylalanine included. Kept here is only the CDR3 DNA, which spans 45 bases and is read in frame from base 1. From the germline V gene, CDR1 is SQVTM and CDR2 is ANQGSEA. The junction shows trimming of 4 bases on V and 4 bases on J, and the gene matches do not reach 4 bases of it. Whole blood was collected in K2EDTA tubes by collaborating institutions according to the institutions' own protocols. For TCRbeta analysis, collaborators shipped samples in one of three forms: frozen whole blood, isolated PBMCs, or DNA extracted from either of those sample types. TCRbeta CDR3 regions were amplified from genomic DNA by means of the immunoSEQ Assay, a bias-controlled multiplex PCR. In the source study's methods: Within the assay, amplification of reference gene primers was used to estimate how many nucleated cells each sample contained. Sequence reads were collapsed and filtered to measure the absolute abundance of every unique TCRbeta CDR3 rearrangement. For each sample, productive Simpson clonality was calculated by taking the square root of Simpson's diversity index across productive rearrangements. TCRdb stores this immuneACCESS table with in-frame sequences only. Part of the clones is absent; in the studies checked, under half of the shortfall reflects unresolved V genes, and no reason is known for the rest. That table gives V, J and clone size, and the DNA gave D and trimming. In this sample the table shows more than 45,000 clones, about 88% of which occur a single time. The ten largest clones take up roughly 7.7% of the sample.

The sequenced material came from peripheral blood. This TCR came from a woman aged 65 to 85 with active COVID-19. Recombination connected TRBV29-1 to TRBJ2-5, and 15 junctional nucleotides match TRBD2. For the CDR3, the sequence is CSVAGLAGGTETQYF. In nucleotide form, the sequence is TGCAGCGTTGCCGGACTAGCGGGAGGGACAGAGACCCAGTACTTC. The variable domain in full, with residues beyond the CDR3 obtained from the reference TRBV29-1 and TRBJ2-5 genes, is SAVISQKPSRDICQRGTSLTIQCQVDSQVTMMFWYRQQPGQSLTLIATANQGSEATYESGFVIDKFPISRPNLTFSTLTVSNMSPEDSSIYLCSVAGLAGGTETQYFGPGTRLLVL.